The source of this T cell receptor beta chain is a study of shared clonotypes between healthy human individuals. Study context: There were three CD4 naive, three CD4 memory, two CD8 naive and one CD8 memory plates per donor.

Genomic DNA belonging to each subset was distributed in equal measure over several immunoSEQ plates. Generated by immunoSEQ multiplex PCR, the TCRdb table keeps only in-frame clones and is missing some. The table records 1.5 million to 2.5 million clones, around 96% of them present only once. Regarding this clone: This same CDR3 is encoded by further DNA sequences in the sample.

As defined, naive CD8 cells were CD45RO-negative and positively selected for CCR7, with terminally differentiated effector memory CD45RA+ cells excluded. Every donor, a Caucasian adult, lived in Nashville, Tennessee. V gave up 1 base and J gave up 1 base; unmatched junction bases: 0. This CDR3 has 16 residues. The germline CDR1 and CDR2 sequences are SGHVS and FNYEAQ. Sequencing was carried out using naive CD8+ T cells sorted from blood. This TCR derives from a man aged 18-30 years in good health. The genes are TRBV7-6 and TRBJ2-7, with 14 positions matching TRBD2. The CDR3 reads CASSLGLAGGSYEQYF. CDR3 nucleotides: TGTGCCAGCAGCTTAGGACTAGCGGGAGGGTCCTACGAGCAGTACTTC.